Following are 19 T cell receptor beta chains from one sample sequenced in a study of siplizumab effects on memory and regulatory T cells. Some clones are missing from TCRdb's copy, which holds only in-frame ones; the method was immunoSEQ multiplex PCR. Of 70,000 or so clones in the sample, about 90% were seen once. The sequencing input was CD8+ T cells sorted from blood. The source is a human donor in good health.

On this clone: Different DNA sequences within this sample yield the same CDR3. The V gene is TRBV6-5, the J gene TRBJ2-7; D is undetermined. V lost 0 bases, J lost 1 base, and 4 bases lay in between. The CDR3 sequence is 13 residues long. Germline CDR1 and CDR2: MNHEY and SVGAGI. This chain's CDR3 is CASSYSGSYEQYF. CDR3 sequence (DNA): TGTGCCAGCAGTTACTCAGGGTCCTACGAGCAGTACTTC.

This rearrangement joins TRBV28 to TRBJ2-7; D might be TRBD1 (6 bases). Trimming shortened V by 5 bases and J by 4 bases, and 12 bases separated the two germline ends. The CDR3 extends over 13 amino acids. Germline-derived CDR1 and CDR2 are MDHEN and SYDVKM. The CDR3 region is CASSPTGQYEQYF. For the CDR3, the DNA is TGTGCCAGCAGTCCTACTGGACAGTACGAGCAGTACTTC.

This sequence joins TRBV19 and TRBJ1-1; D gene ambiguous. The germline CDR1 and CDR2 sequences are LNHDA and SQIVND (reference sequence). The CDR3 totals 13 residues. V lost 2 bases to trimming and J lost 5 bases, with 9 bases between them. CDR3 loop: CASSINTGTEAFF. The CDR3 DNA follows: TGTGCCAGTAGTATAAACACTGGGACTGAAGCTTTCTTT.

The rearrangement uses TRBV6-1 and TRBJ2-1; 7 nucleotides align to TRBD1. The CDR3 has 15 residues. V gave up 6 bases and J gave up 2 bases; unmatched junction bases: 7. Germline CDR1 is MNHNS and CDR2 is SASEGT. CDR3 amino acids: CASRRTGEPYNEQFF. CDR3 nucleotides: TGTGCCAGCAGACGGACAGGAGAACCCTACAATGAGCAGTTCTTC.

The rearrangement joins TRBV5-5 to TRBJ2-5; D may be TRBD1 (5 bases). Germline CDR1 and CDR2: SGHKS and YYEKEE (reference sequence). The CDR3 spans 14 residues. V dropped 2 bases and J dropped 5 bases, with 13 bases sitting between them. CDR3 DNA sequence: TGTGCCAGCAGCTTTGGGTGGGGCGAGGAGACCCAGTACTTC. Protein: CASSFGWGEETQYF.

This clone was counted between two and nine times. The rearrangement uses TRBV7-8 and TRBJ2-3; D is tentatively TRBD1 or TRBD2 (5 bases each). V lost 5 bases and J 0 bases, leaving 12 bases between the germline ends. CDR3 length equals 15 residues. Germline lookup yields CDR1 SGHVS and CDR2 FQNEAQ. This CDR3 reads CASSQFGASTDTQYF. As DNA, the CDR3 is TGTGCCAGCAGCCAATTCGGGGCTAGCACAGATACGCAGTATTTT. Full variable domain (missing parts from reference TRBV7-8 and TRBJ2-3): GAGVSQSPRYKVAKRGQDVALRCDPISGHVSLFWYQQALGQGPEFLTYFQNEAQLDKSGLPSDRFFAERPEGSVSTLKIQRTQQEDSAVYLCASSQFGASTDTQYFGPGTRLTVL.

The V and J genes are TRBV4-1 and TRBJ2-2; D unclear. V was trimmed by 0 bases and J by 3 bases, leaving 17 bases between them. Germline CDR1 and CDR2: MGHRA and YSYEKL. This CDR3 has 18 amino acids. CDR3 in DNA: TGCGCCAGCAGCCAAGAGTTGGGTGCGGTTGGGCACACCGGGGAGCTGTTTTTT. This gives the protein CASSQELGAVGHTGELFF.

The CDR3 here is CASSDWTSETQYF. In DNA, the CDR3 is TGTGCCAGCAGTGACTGGACGTCTGAGACCCAGTACTTC. The chain links TRBV25-1 to TRBJ2-5; no definite D call. Trimming took off 3 bases at V and 5 bases at J, with 10 bases between the two ends. CDR1 and CDR2 from the germline V gene are MGHDK and SYGVNS. The CDR3 runs 13 residues.

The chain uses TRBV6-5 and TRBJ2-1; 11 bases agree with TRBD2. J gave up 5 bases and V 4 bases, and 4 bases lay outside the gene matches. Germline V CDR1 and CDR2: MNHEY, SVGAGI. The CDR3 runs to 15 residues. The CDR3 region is CASSWGLAVNNEQFF. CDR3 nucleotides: TGTGCCAGCAGTTGGGGACTAGCGGTGAACAATGAGCAGTTCTTC.

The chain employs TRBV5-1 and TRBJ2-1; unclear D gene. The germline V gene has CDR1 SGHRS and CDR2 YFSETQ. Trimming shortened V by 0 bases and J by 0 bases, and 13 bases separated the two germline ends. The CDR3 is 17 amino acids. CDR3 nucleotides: TGCGCCAGCAGCTTGGGGTTAAGGGTTAGCTCCTACAATGAGCAGTTCTTC. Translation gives CASSLGLRVSSYNEQFF.

CDR3 sequence: CASSWGKQGNTEAFF. CDR3 sequence (DNA): TGCGCCAGCAGCTGGGGCAAGCAAGGGAACACTGAAGCTTTCTTT. The chain uses TRBV5-1 and TRBJ1-1; TRBD1 is a possible D gene (5 bases). V lost 3 bases, J lost 1 base, and 13 bases lay in between. CDR3 length equals 15 residues. Germline lookup yields CDR1 SGHRS and CDR2 YFSETQ.

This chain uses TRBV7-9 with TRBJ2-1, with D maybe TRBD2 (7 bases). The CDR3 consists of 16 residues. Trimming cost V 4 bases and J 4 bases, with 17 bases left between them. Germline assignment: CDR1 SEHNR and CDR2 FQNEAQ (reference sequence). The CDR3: CASSSMGGGAYNEQFF. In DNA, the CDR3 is TGTGCCAGCAGCTCGATGGGAGGGGGGGCTTACAATGAGCAGTTCTTC. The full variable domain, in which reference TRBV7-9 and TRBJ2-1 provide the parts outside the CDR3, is DTGVSQNPRHKITKRGQNVTFRCDPISEHNRLYWYRQTLGQGPEFLTYFQNEAQLEKSRLLSDRFSAERPKGSFSTLEIQRTEQGDSAMYLCASSSMGGGAYNEQFFGPGTRLTVL.

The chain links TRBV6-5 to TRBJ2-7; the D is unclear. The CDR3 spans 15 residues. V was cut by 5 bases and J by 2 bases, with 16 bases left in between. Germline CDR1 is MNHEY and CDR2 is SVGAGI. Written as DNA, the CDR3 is TGTGCCAGCAGTCCCTTTTCCGGGCGGACCTACGAGCAGTACTTC. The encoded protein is CASSPFSGRTYEQYF.

Here the CDR3 reads CASTPASGAGTDTQYF. The CDR3 nucleotides are TGTGCCAGTACCCCCGCTAGCGGTGCTGGGACAGATACGCAGTATTTT. This chain joins TRBV19 and TRBJ2-3; 7 nucleotides agree with TRBD2. CDR1 and CDR2 (germline): LNHDA, SQIVND (reference sequence). This CDR3 is built from 16 residues. V was pared by 7 bases and J by 3 bases, with 13 bases of the junction left unmatched.

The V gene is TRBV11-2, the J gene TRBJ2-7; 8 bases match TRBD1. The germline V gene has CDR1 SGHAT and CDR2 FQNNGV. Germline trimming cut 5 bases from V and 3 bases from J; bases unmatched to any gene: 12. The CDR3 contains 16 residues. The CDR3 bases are TGTGCCAGCAGCCCTAGACAGGGGCCCTTCCTCTACGAGCAGTACTTC. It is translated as CASSPRQGPFLYEQYF.

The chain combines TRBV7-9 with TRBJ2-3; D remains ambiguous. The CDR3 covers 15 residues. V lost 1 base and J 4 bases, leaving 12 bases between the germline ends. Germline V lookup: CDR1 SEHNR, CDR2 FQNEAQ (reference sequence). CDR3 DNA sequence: TGTGCCAGCAGCTTAGGGAAAAGCCTCGCAGATACGCAGTATTTT. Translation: CASSLGKSLADTQYF. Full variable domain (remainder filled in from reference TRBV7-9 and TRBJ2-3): DTGVSQNPRHKITKRGQNVTFRCDPISEHNRLYWYRQTLGQGPEFLTYFQNEAQLEKSRLLSDRFSAERPKGSFSTLEIQRTEQGDSAMYLCASSLGKSLADTQYFGPGTRLTVL.

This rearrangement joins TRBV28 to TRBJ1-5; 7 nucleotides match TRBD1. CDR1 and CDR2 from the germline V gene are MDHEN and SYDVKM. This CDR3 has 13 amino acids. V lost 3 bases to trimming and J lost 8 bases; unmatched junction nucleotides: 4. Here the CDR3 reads CASSFGTDKPQHF. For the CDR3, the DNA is TGTGCCAGCAGTTTCGGGACAGATAAGCCCCAGCATTTT.

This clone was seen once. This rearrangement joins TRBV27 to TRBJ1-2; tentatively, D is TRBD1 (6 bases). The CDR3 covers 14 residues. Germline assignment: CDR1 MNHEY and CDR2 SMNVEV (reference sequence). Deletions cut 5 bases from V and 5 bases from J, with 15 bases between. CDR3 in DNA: TGTGCCAGCAGTGGTGGGGGGCCATTTTATGGCTACACCTTC. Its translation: CASSGGGPFYGYTF.

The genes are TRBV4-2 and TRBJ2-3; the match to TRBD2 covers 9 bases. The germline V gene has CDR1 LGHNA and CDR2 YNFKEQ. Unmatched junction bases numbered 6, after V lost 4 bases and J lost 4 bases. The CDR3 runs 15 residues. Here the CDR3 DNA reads TGTGCCAGCAGCCTCCCGGGACTAGCACCAGATACGCAGTATTTT. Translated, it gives CASSLPGLAPDTQYF.